The present T cell receptor (beta chain) was sequenced within a study of cytomegalovirus exposure and HLA in healthy donors. The PCR made use of 60 Vbeta and 13 Jbeta primers. Repertoires were generated with immunoSEQ multiplex PCR, while TCRdb's copy carries only in-frame clones and drops some. The table lists 150,000 or so clones, roughly 80% of them singletons. This CDR3 has 14 residues. Per germline, CDR1 MRHNA and CDR2 SNTAGT. The ends were cut back, 0 bases at V and 9 bases at J, with 12 bases in the middle. Sequences were obtained from PBMCs. The TCR comes from a man between 40 and 49 years old in good health and CMV-seropositive. The V call is TRBV6-4, the J call TRBJ2-1; D may be TRBD2 (5 bases). In nucleotides, the CDR3 is TGTGCCAGCAGTGACTCGCCGGGAAGGAGTGAGCAGTTCTTC. Its protein is CASSDSPGRSEQFF.